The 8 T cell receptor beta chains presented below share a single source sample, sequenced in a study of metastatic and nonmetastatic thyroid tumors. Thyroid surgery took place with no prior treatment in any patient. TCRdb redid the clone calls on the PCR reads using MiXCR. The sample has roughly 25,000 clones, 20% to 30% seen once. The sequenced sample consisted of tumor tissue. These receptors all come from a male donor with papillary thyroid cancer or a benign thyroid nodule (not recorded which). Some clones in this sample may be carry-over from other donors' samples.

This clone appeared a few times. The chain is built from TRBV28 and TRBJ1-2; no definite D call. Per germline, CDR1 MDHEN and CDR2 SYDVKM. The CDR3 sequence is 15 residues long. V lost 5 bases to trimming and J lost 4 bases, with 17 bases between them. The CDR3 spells CASSRGSKYGYGYTF. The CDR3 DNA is TGTGCCAGCAGTAGAGGTTCCAAATACGGCTATGGCTACACCTTC.

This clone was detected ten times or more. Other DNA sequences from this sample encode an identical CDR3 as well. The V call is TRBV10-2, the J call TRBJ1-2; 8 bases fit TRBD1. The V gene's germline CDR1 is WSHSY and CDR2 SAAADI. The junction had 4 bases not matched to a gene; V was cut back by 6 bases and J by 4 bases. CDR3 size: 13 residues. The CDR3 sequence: CASSGQGFYGYTF. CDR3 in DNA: TGCGCCAGCAGCGGACAGGGCTTCTATGGCTACACCTTC.

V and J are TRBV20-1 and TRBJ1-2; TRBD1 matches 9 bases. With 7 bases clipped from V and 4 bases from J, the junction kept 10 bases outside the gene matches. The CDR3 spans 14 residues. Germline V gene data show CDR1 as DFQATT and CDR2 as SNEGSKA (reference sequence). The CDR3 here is CSDDQGQGTYGYTF. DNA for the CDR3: TGCAGTGATGACCAGGGACAGGGAACCTATGGCTACACCTTC.

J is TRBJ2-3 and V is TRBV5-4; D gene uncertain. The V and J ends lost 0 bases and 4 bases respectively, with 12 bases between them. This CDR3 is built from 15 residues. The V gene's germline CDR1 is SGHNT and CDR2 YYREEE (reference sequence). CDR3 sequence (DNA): TGTGCCAGCAGCTTGGGACCAGGAGAGGCAGATACGCAGTATTTT. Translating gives CASSLGPGEADTQYF.

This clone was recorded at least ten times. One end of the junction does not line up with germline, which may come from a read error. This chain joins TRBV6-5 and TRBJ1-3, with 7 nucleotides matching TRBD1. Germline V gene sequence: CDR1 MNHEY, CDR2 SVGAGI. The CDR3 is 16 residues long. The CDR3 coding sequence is TGTGCCAGCAGTCACTCGACAGGGTTGAGTGGAAACACCATATATTTT. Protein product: CASSHSTGLSGNTIYF.

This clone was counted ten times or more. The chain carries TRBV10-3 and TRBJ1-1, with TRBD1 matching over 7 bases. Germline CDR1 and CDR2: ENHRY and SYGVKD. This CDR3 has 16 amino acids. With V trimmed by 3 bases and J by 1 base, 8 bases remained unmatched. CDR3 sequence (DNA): TGTGCCATCAGTGACTCCTTACAGGGGAAGAACACTGAAGCTTTCTTT. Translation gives CAISDSLQGKNTEAFF.

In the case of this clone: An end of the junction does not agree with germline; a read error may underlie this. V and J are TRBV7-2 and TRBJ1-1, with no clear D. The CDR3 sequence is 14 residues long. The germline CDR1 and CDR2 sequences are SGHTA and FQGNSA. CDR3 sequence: CAGSQFSRDTKAFF. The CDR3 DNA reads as TGTGCCGGCAGCCAGTTTAGTAGGGATACAAAAGCTTTCTTT.

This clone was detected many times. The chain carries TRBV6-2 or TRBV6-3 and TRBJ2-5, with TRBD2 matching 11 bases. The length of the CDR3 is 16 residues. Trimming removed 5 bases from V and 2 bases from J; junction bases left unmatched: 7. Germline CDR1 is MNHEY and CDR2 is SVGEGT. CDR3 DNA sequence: TGTGCCAGCAGTCAACTAGCGGGAGATCGTCAAGAGACCCAGTACTTC. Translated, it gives CASSQLAGDRQETQYF.